The source of this T cell receptor (beta chain) is a study of tumor-infiltrating lymphocytes in primary liver carcinoma. Study in general: Both sexes were represented among patients, who were 30 to 69 years old. Study-level results: Tumors reached a significantly greater top-250-clone fraction than blood did (p = 0.039). The overlap of tumor-adjacent and tumor-blood pairs was smaller than that of tumor region pairs.

Investigators took RNA and DNA out together from roughly 21-30 mg of unsorted bulk tissue. Researchers generated TCR beta cDNA from about 530 ng of total RNA, relying on a constant-region primer. Generation of the TCR beta libraries relied on three nested multiplex PCR rounds using slightly modified ARM-PCR. TCRdb processed the multiplex PCR reads anew with MiXCR; each CDR3 protein has one entry. The sample has over 100,000 distinct CDR3 sequences, around 70% seen once. This clonotype was seen once. Its antigen is unidentified. A much more abundant neighbour one base away suggests this may be a read error. The sequence came from a woman aged 60-70 years with primary liver carcinoma and hepatitis B virus infection. Material: tumor-adjacent normal liver tissue.

The DNA for the CDR3 is TGTGCCAACAGTTTACAAGGGGGTAGGAGAGGCAATGAGCAGTTCTTC. This translates into CANSLQGGRRGNEQFF. V and J are TRBV28 and TRBJ2-1; D might be TRBD1 (6 bases). This CDR3 is built from 16 residues. Germline assignment: CDR1 MDHEN and CDR2 SYDVKM.